This is a list of T cell receptor beta chains from one sample in a study of early T cells in non-severe SARS-CoV-2 infection. Via MiXCR, TCRdb re-called the 5' RACE reads, giving one row per CDR3 protein. The sample has around 77,000 distinct CDR3 sequences, 10% to 15% seen once. This specimen was whole blood, taken at baseline. Receptors were obtained from an adult who was a healthcare worker with PCR-confirmed SARS-CoV-2 infection or an uninfected control (not recorded which). The donor label of this sample is uncertain. Both conserved end residues are part of each CDR3. D genes are given only for firm matches. Clone size appears in some rows only: once, few, many, or a class for an expanded clone.

CDR3nt	CDR3aa	abundance	v_gene	d_gene	j_gene
TGTGCCAGCAGCTATATGGGTAGATATGGCTACACCTTC	CASSYMGRYGYTF	NA	TRBV6-5	NA	TRBJ1-2
TGTGCCAGCAGCTTAGGAGTTAAAGAGACCCAGTACTTC	CASSLGVKETQYF	few	TRBV11-2	NA	TRBJ2-5
TGCAGTGCTCCCAAGACAGGAGGAGCAGAGACCCAGTACTTC	CSAPKTGGAETQYF	NA	TRBV20-1	NA	TRBJ2-5
TGCGCCAGCAGCCATCCTGCCGGCGGGGGGGCTTATGGCTACACCTTC	CASSHPAGGGAYGYTF	NA	TRBV4-1	NA	TRBJ1-2
TGCAGCGCAACTGGGGACACCAACTCCTACAATGAGCAGTTCTTC	CSATGDTNSYNEQFF	many	TRBV29-1	NA	TRBJ2-1
TGTGCCAGCAGCTCGATAGCGGGGGAGCAGTTCTTC	CASSSIAGEQFF	many	TRBV7-9	TRBD2	TRBJ2-1
TGCGCCAGCAGCCAAGATCCCCGTACGGCCGCTGAGACCCAGTACTTC	CASSQDPRTAAETQYF	NA	TRBV4-3	NA	TRBJ2-5
TGTGCCAGCAGCGTTAGCGGGGGGATTTACGAGCAGTACTTC	CASSVSGGIYEQYF	few	TRBV9	TRBD2	TRBJ2-7
TGCAGTGCCGCGACTAGCGGGACAGATACGCAGTATTTT	CSAATSGTDTQYF	few	TRBV20-1	TRBD2	TRBJ2-3
TGCAGTGCCCAAAGGGCTCTCGGAACCTACGAGCAGTACTTC	CSAQRALGTYEQYF	few	TRBV20-1	NA	TRBJ2-7
TGCAGTGCCCGAAGGGAGGGCTACGAGCAGTACTTC	CSARREGYEQYF	few	TRBV20-1	TRBD2	TRBJ2-7
TGTGCCAGCGGCGAGACCCAGTACTTC	CASGETQYF	many	TRBV6-6	NA	TRBJ2-5